This T cell receptor beta chain was found in a study of blood T cell repertoires in COVID-19. In the study overall: The United States, Italy and Spain supplied acute and convalescent COVID-19 samples. Sources were T cells, B-cell-depleted T cells, or PBMCs; the material itself was cDNA or gDNA.

Methods used by the authors: Reference gene primer amplification yielded estimated nucleated cell counts. The assay was immunoSEQ multiplex PCR, and TCRdb's table has in-frame clones only and misses some. V, J and clone size are those of that table, while D and trimming were read from the DNA. The table lists 75,000 to 100,000 clones, under 85% of them singletons. Trimming cost V 1 base and J 1 base; bases outside gene matches: 3. CDR1 and CDR2 from the germline V gene are SGHRS and YFSETQ. This CDR3 is built from 15 residues. Sequencing used peripheral blood. This chain joins TRBV5-1 and TRBJ2-5; 8 bases agree with TRBD2. The TCR was taken from a man between 70 and 80 years old with acute or convalescent COVID-19. The chain's CDR3 is CASSLWSGSQETQYF. Written as DNA, the CDR3 is TGCGCCAGCAGCTTGTGGAGCGGGAGCCAAGAGACCCAGTACTTC.